This T cell receptor beta chain was sequenced in a study of cytomegalovirus exposure and HLA in healthy donors. With respect to this clone: Antigen specificity is unknown.

Regarding the study as a whole: As immune exposure information, only CMV serostatus was available. Trimming of TCR beta V- and J-genes showed a link, identified in a later analysis, to a missense DCLRE1C variant.

Between the trimmed V and J ends, which lost 2 bases and 4 bases, there was a span of 12 bases. Per the germline V gene, CDR1 is LNHDA and CDR2 is SQIVND (reference sequence). The CDR3 has 14 amino acids. Vbeta (60) and Jbeta (13) primers were used in the PCR. Sequencing used immunoSEQ multiplex PCR; TCRdb keeps in-frame clones, though not all of them. This table has under 300,000 clones, 86% appearing once. This chain joins TRBV19 and TRBJ2-7, with D maybe TRBD1 (5 bases). The TCR originated in a man aged 35 to 55 in good health and CMV-seropositive. The specimen was PBMCs. In nucleotides, the CDR3 is TGTGCCAGTAGTATAAAGGCAGGGCCTTACGAGCAGTACTTC. Translated, it gives CASSIKAGPYEQYF.